Listed here are 12 T cell receptor beta chains from one sample, sequenced in a study of blood T cell repertoires in COVID-19. Here immunoSEQ multiplex PCR was the method, and the copy in TCRdb shows in-frame clones only, minus some. This table has around 270,000 clones, 70% to 90% appearing once. Sequenced material: peripheral blood. The source of these receptors is a woman between 50 and 59 years old with acute or convalescent COVID-19.

This sequence joins TRBV4-2 and TRBJ2-1; TRBD2 agrees at 10 bases. Germline loops: CDR1 LGHNA, CDR2 YNFKEQ. With 1 base clipped from V and 4 bases from J, the junction kept 7 bases outside the gene matches. The CDR3 consists of 17 residues. For the CDR3, the DNA is TGTGCCAGCAGCCAAGGTAGGGGACTAGCGAATTACAATGAGCAGTTCTTC. Protein: CASSQGRGLANYNEQFF.

This rearrangement joins TRBV7-2 to TRBJ2-1, with 9 bases aligning to TRBD2. This CDR3 has 15 residues. Germline V gene lookup returns CDR1 SGHTA and CDR2 FQGNSA. Trimming took 1 base from V and 7 from J; bases not matched to a gene: 5. The CDR3 coding sequence is TGTGCCAGCAGCTTAGTTGCGGGAGGGGTTAATGAGCAGTTCTTC. Translation gives CASSLVAGGVNEQFF.

This clone was observed a single time. The chain combines TRBV28 with TRBJ1-2; 9 bases line up with TRBD1. V lost 7 bases to trimming and J lost 4 bases; unmatched junction nucleotides: 13. The CDR3 extends over 16 amino acids. Per the germline V gene, CDR1 is MDHEN and CDR2 is SYDVKM. DNA for the CDR3: TGTGCCAGCAATAGTCAAAACAGGGGGCTGATCTATGGCTACACCTTC. This codes for CASNSQNRGLIYGYTF.

The V gene is TRBV5-1, the J gene TRBJ2-1; D perhaps matches TRBD2 (6 bases). V lost 4 bases and J lost 8, with 22 bases in between. The germline CDR1 and CDR2 sequences are SGHRS and YFSETQ. The CDR3 consists of 16 residues. This CDR3 reads CASSRETAGLGDEQFF. The CDR3 DNA is TGCGCCAGCAGCCGGGAGACGGCAGGGCTCGGCGATGAGCAGTTCTTC.

The V gene is TRBV28, the J gene TRBJ2-1; a possible D gene is TRBD1 (6 bases). Germline CDR1 and CDR2: MDHEN and SYDVKM. This CDR3 region has 14 residues. With 6 bases removed from V and 2 bases from J, the gap between germline ends came to 11 bases. DNA of the CDR3: TGTGCCAGCAGCGCCGACAGGACCTACAATGAGCAGTTCTTC. Translated: CASSADRTYNEQFF.

The genes are TRBV28 and TRBJ2-1; 8 bases line up with TRBD2. The CDR3 is 14 residues long. Per the germline V gene, CDR1 is MDHEN and CDR2 is SYDVKM. V lost 6 bases and J lost 9; bases outside the gene matches: 10. CDR3 amino acids: CASRSSGISGEQFF. In DNA form, the CDR3 reads TGTGCCAGCAGGAGTAGCGGGATCTCTGGTGAGCAGTTCTTC.

The V gene is TRBV27, the J gene TRBJ1-2, with 8 positions matching TRBD1. This CDR3 is built from 13 residues. The V gene's germline CDR1 is MNHEY and CDR2 SMNVEV (reference sequence). With 6 bases clipped from V and 3 bases from J, the junction kept 3 bases outside the gene matches. CDR3 coding DNA: TGTGCCAGCAGCCCGACAGGGGACTATGGCTACACCTTC. Translating it yields CASSPTGDYGYTF.

This clone came up once. CDR3 residues: CASSSGTSGFTDTQYF. CDR3 coding DNA: TGTGCCAGCAGCTCCGGGACTAGCGGCTTCACAGATACGCAGTATTTT. The J gene is TRBJ2-3, the V gene TRBV7-3; 11 bases line up with TRBD2. CDR1 SGHTA and CDR2 FQGTGA come from the germline V gene. The CDR3 covers 16 residues. The V gene end was trimmed by 4 bases and the J gene end by 2 bases; junction bases not matched to a gene: 5.

The rearrangement links TRBV7-2 to TRBJ2-5; tentatively, D is TRBD2 (5 bases). Germline V gene data show CDR1 as SGHTA and CDR2 as FQGNSA. Trimming shortened V by 5 bases and J by 3 bases, and 22 bases separated the two germline ends. CDR3 length: 17 residues. This CDR3 reads CASSPRRWQTSKETQYF. As DNA, the CDR3 is TGTGCCAGCAGCCCCCGGAGGTGGCAGACCTCGAAAGAGACCCAGTACTTC.

This clone was recorded once. The gene calls are TRBV9 and TRBJ2-1, with 8 bases identical to TRBD2. The V and J ends lost 0 bases and 9 bases, in that order; junction bases with no gene match: 17. Germline V gene sequence: CDR1 SGDLS, CDR2 YYNGEE. This CDR3 spans 18 amino acids. The CDR3 bases are TGTGCCAGCAGCGTAGCAACCGGGACTAGGGTAGAGTACGGTGAGCAGTTCTTC. It yields the protein CASSVATGTRVEYGEQFF.

V is TRBV10-3 and J is TRBJ1-2; 12 positions agree with TRBD1. Germline lookup yields CDR1 ENHRY and CDR2 SYGVKD. The CDR3 contains 18 residues. Trimming at V came to 1 base and at J to 6 bases, leaving 12 bases not matched to a gene. CDR3 region: CAISEFGGQGANRDGYTF. The CDR3 nucleotides are TGTGCCATCAGTGAGTTCGGGGGACAGGGGGCTAATCGAGATGGCTACACCTTC.

This clone has only one observation. The chain recombines TRBV30 with TRBJ1-2; D ambiguous. In germline, CDR1 is GTSNPN, CDR2 SVGIG (reference sequence). The germline V and J ends were trimmed by 2 bases and 2 bases, with 15 bases remaining between them. The CDR3 covers 15 residues. DNA of the CDR3: TGTGCCTGGAGTCCTTCTTTGGGCTACAACTATGGCTACACCTTC. This gives the protein CAWSPSLGYNYGYTF. Drawing the rest from reference TRBV30 and TRBJ1-2, the complete variable domain is SQTIHQWPATLVQPVGSPLSLECTVEGTSNPNLYWYRQAAGRGLQLLFYSVGIGQISSEVPQNLSASRPQDRQFILSSKKLLLSDSGFYLCAWSPSLGYNYGYTFGSGTRLTVV.